This T cell receptor beta chain originates from a study of TIL therapy for anti-PD-1-resistant metastatic lung cancer. Study in general: Median tumor mutation burden was 1.5 mutations per megabase.

The CDR3 length is 11 residues. Germline CDR1 is DFQATT and CDR2 is SNEGSKA (reference sequence). The libraries were made with immunoSEQ v3. Each library reached 1.5 million to 2.5 million read pairs, or about 5-6.5 million at deep level. Data came from immunoSEQ multiplex PCR; TCRdb stores just in-frame clones and leaves some out. The sample includes more than 20,000 clones, about 63% of them seen just once. Time point meaning: pre-treatment sample, taken before nivolumab and TIL therapy. Pleural nodules or supraclavicular lymph nodes made up most of the excised metastases sampled. Enrollment ran from October 2017 to early 2020. Remarks on this clone: Antigen unknown.

Overall study results and limits: TIL cultures after expansion showed higher clonality and lower diversity than baseline tumor (median around 5.9% vs 31%).

The starting material was tumor tissue, obtained at baseline. This chain links TRBV20-1 with TRBJ2-2; D tentatively reads TRBD1 or TRBD2 (5 bases each). This TCR came from a woman aged 30-79 years with non-small cell lung cancer. The CDR3 nucleotides are TGCGGAGTGGGGGAACGCGGGGAGCTGTTTTTT. Amino acids: CGVGERGELFF.